This T cell receptor beta chain was identified during a study of CD8+ T cells in alopecia areata. Study results and caveats: In scalp and blood, many expanded lesional clones persisted during tofacitinib.

In regard to this clone: The antigen is not known.

Losses at the gene ends were 10 bases for V and 5 bases for J; bases not matched to a gene: 10. Germline assignment: CDR1 MNHNY and CDR2 SVGAGI (reference sequence). This CDR3 has 14 residues. TCR sequencing used cDNA made by reverse transcription of extracted RNA. Profiling relied on immunoSEQ multiplex PCR, and the TCRdb table lists in-frame clones only, not all of them. The sample records about 140,000 clones, around 82% being singletons. Described treatment: oral pan-JAK inhibitor, 5-10 mg twice daily. This rearrangement joins TRBV6-6 to TRBJ2-5, with 10 bases matching TRBD2. This material consisted of CD8+ T cells sorted from blood, taken at week 4, from a patient treated with tofacitinib. The clonotype comes from a human donor with alopecia areata. CDR3 nucleotides: TGTGCCACCCGAACTAGCGGGGTTGCGGAGACCCAGTACTTC. Its protein product is CATRTSGVAETQYF.